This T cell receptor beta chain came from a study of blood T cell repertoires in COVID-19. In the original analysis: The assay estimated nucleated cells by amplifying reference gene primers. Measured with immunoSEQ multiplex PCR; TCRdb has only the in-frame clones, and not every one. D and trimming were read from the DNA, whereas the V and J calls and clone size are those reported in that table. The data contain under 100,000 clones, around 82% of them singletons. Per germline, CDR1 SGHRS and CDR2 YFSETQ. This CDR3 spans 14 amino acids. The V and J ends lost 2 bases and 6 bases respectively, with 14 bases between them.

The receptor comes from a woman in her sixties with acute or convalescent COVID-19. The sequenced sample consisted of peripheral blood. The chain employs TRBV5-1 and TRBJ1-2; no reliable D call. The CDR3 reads CASSLTRAGDGYTF. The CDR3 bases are TGCGCCAGCAGCTTAACCCGTGCAGGTGATGGCTACACCTTC.